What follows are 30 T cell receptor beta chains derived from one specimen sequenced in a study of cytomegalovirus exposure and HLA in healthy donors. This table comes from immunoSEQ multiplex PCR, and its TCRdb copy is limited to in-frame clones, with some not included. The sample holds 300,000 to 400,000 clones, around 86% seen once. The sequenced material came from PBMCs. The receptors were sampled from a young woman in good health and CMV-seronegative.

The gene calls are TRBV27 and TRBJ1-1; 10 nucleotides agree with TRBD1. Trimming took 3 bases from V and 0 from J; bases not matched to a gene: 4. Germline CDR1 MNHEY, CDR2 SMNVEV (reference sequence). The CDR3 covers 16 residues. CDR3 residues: CASSFGQGEVNTEAFF. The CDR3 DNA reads TGTGCCAGCAGTTTTGGACAGGGGGAAGTGAACACTGAAGCTTTCTTT.

This CDR3 is CASGADRDIRSPLHF. The CDR3, as DNA: TGTGCCAGCGGGGCGGACAGGGACATTCGTTCACCCCTCCACTTT. This sequence joins TRBV27 and TRBJ1-6; 8 positions match TRBD1. CDR1 MNHEY and CDR2 SMNVEV come from the germline V gene (reference sequence). With V trimmed by 8 bases and J by 9 bases, 12 bases remained unmatched. The CDR3 contains 15 residues.

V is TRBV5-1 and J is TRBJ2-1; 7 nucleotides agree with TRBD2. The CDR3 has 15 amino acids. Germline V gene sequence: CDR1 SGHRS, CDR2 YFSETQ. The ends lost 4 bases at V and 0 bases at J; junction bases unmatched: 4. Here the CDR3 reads CASSISGYSYNEQFF. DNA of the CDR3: TGCGCCAGCAGCATTAGCGGGTACTCCTACAATGAGCAGTTCTTC.

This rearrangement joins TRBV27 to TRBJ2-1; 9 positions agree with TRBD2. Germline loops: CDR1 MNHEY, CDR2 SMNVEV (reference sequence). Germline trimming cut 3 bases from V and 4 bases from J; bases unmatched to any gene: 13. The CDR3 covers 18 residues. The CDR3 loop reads CASSFPLAGGWDYNEQFF. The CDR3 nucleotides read TGTGCCAGCAGTTTCCCCTTGGCGGGAGGGTGGGATTACAATGAGCAGTTCTTC.

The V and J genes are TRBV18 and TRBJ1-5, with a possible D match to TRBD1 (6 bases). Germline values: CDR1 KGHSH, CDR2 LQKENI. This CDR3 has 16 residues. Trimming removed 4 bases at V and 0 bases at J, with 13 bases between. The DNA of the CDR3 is TGTGCCAGCTCACTCCCGGGGGGCTCTAGCAATCAGCCCCAGCATTTT. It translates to CASSLPGGSSNQPQHF.

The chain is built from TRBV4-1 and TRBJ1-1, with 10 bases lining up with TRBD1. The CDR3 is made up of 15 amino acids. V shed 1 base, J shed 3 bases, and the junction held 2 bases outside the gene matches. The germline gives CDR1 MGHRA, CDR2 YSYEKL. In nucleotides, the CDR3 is TGCGCCAGCAGCCAAGGACAGGGGGCTGACACTGAAGCTTTCTTT. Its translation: CASSQGQGADTEAFF.

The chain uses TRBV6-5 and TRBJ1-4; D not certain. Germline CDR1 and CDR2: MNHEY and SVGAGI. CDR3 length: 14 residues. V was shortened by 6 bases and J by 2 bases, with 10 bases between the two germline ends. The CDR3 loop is CASSNDRTNEKLFF. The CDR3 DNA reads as TGTGCCAGCAGCAACGATCGGACTAATGAAAAACTGTTTTTT.

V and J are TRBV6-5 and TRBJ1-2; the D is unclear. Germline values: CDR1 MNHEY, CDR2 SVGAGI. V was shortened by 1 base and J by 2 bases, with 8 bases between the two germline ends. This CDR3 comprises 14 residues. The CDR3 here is CASSYLGRNYGYTF. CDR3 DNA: TGTGCCAGCAGTTACTTGGGCAGGAACTATGGCTACACCTTC.

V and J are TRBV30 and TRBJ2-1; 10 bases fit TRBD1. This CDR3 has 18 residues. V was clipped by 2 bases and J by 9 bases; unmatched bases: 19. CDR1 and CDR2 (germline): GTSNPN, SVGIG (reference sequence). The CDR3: CAWSPLRGDRGRKPEQFF. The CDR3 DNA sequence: TGTGCCTGGAGTCCCTTGAGGGGGGACAGGGGAAGAAAGCCTGAGCAGTTCTTC.

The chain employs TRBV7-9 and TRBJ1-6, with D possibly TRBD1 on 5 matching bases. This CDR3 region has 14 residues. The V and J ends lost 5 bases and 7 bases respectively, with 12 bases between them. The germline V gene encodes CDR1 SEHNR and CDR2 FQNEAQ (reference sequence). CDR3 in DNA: TGTGCCAGCAGCCGCGGGACGGTGAATTCACCCCTCCACTTT. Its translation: CASSRGTVNSPLHF.

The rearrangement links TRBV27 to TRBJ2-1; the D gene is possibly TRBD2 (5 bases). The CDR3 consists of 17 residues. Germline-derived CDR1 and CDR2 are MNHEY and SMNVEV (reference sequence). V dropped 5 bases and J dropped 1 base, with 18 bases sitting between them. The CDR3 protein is CASSVSTGSGSYNEQFF. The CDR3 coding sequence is TGTGCCAGCAGTGTCTCCACCGGCTCGGGGTCCTACAATGAGCAGTTCTTC.

This CDR3 reads CASRDTGDRSPLHF. CDR3 DNA sequence: TGTGCCAGCAGAGACACAGGGGATCGCTCACCCCTCCACTTT. The V and J genes are TRBV7-9 and TRBJ1-6; 7 nucleotides align to TRBD1. Germline trimming cut 6 bases from V and 10 bases from J; bases unmatched to any gene: 9. CDR1 SEHNR and CDR2 FQNEAQ come from the germline V gene (reference sequence). This CDR3 has 14 residues.

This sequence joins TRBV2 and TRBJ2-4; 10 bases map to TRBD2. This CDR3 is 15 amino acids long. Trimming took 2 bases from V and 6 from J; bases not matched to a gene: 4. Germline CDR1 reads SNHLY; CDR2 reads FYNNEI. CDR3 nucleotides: TGTGCCAGCAGTGAAACTAGCGGGACGGTAAACATTCAGTACTTC. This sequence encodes CASSETSGTVNIQYF.

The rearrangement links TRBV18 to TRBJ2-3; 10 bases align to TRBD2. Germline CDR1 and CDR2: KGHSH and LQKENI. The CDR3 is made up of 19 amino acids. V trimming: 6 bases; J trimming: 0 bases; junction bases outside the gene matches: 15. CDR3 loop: CASSRRLLAGVTSTDTQYF. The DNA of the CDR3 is TGTGCCAGCTCGCGAAGGTTGCTAGCGGGGGTAACTAGCACAGATACGCAGTATTTT.

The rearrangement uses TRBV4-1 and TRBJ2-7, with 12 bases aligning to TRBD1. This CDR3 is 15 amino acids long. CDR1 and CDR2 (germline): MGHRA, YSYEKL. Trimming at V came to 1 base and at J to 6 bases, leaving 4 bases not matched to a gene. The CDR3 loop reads CASSQGDRGPPEQYF. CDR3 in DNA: TGCGCCAGCAGCCAAGGGGACAGGGGGCCCCCCGAGCAGTACTTC.

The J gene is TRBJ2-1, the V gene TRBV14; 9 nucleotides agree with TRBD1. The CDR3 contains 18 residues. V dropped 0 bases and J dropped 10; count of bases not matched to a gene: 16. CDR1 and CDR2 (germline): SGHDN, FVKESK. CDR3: CASSQDFGTGHFLGEQFF. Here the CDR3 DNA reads TGTGCCAGCAGCCAAGATTTCGGGACAGGGCATTTTTTGGGGGAGCAGTTCTTC.

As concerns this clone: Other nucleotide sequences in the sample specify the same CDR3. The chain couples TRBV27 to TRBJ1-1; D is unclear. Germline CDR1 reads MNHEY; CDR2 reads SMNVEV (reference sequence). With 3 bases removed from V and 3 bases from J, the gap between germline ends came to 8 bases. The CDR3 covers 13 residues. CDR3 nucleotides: TGTGCCAGCAGTTTTGCCGGGGACACTGAAGCTTTCTTT. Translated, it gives CASSFAGDTEAFF.

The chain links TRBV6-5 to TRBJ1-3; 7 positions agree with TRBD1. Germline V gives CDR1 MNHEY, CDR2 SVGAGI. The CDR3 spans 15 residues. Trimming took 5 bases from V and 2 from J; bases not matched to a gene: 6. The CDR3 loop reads CASSRDRSPGNTIYF. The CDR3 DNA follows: TGTGCCAGCAGTCGGGACAGAAGTCCTGGAAACACCATATATTTT.

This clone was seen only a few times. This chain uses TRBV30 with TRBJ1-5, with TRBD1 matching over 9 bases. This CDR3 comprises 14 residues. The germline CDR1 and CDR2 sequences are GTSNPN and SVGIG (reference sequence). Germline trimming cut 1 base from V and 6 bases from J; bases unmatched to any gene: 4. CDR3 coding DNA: TGTGCCTGGAGTGAAGGACAGGGGTTTCAGCCCCAGCATTTT. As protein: CAWSEGQGFQPQHF.

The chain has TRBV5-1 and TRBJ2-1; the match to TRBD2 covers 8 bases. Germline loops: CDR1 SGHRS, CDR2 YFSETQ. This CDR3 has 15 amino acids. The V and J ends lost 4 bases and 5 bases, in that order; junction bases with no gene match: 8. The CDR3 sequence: CASSEISGTNNEQFF. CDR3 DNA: TGCGCCAGCAGCGAGATTAGCGGGACCAACAATGAGCAGTTCTTC.

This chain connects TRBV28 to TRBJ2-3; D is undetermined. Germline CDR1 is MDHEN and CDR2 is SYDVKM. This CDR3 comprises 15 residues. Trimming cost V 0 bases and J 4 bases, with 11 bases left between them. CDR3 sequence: CASSLWSAGSDTQYF. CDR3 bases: TGTGCCAGCAGTTTATGGTCGGCAGGTTCAGATACGCAGTATTTT.

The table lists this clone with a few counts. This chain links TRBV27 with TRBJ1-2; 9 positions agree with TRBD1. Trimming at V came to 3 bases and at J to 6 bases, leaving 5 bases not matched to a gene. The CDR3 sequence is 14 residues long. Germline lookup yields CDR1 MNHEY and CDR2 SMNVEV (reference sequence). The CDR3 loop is CASSFLGQGNGYTF. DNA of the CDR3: TGTGCCAGCAGTTTCCTTGGACAGGGGAATGGCTACACCTTC.

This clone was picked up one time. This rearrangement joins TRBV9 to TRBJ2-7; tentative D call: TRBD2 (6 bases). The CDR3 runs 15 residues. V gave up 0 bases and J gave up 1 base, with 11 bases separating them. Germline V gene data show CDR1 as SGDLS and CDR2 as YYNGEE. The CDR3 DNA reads TGTGCCAGCAGCGTAGATACCGGGACTTCCTACGAGCAGTACTTC. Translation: CASSVDTGTSYEQYF.

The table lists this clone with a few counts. The CDR3 is CASSRGPGGSSYNSPLHF. CDR3 nucleotides: TGTGCCAGCAGCCGTGGTCCGGGCGGGAGCTCCTATAATTCACCCCTCCACTTT. The genes are TRBV7-9 and TRBJ1-6, with unresolved D. The CDR3 spans 18 residues. Trimming removed 5 bases at V and 0 bases at J, with 17 bases between. Germline CDR1 SEHNR, CDR2 FQNEAQ (reference sequence).

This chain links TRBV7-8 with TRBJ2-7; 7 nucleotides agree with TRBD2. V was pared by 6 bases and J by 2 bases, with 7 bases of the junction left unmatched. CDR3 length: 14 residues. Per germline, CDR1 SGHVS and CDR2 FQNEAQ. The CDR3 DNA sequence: TGTGCCAGCAGAGAAACGGGGACTACCTACGAGCAGTACTTC. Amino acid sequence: CASRETGTTYEQYF.

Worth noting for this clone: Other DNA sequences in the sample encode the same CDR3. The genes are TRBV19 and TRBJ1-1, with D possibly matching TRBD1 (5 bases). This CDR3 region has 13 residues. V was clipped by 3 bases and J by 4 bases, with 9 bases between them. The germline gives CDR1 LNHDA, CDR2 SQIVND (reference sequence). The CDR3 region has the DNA TGTGCCAGTAGTATCCAGGGAAGCACTGAAGCTTTCTTT. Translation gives CASSIQGSTEAFF.

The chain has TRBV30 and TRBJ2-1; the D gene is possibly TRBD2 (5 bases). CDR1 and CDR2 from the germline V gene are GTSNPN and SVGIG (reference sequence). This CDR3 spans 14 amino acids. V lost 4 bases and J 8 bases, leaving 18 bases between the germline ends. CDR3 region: CAWNKPSEVDEQFF. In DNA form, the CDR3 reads TGTGCCTGGAACAAACCGTCGGAGGTCGATGAGCAGTTCTTC.

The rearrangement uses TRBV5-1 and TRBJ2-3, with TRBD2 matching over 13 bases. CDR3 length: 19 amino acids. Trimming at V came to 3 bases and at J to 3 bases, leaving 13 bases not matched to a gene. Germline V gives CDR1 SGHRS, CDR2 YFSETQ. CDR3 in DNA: TGCGCCAGCAGCTCGGACATTGGACTAGCGGGAGTAGGAACAGATACGCAGTATTTT. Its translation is CASSSDIGLAGVGTDTQYF.

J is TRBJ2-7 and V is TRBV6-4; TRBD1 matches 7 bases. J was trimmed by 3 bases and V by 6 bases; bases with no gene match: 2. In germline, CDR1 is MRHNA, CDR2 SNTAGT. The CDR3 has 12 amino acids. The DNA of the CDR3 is TGTGCCAGCAGGAGACAGGGCTACGAGCAGTACTTC. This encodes CASRRQGYEQYF.

CDR3 protein: CASSFVGGNTGELFF. DNA for the CDR3: TGTGCCAGCAGCTTCGTGGGGGGGAACACCGGGGAGCTGTTTTTT. V usage is TRBV7-2 and J usage is TRBJ2-2; maybe TRBD2 (6 bases). The V and J ends lost 3 bases and 1 base respectively, with 9 bases between them. The CDR3 covers 15 residues. Per the germline V gene, CDR1 is SGHTA and CDR2 is FQGNSA.